These T cell receptor beta chains were read from a single sample in a study of blood T cell repertoires in COVID-19. Data came from immunoSEQ multiplex PCR; TCRdb stores just in-frame clones and leaves some out. The data contain about 330,000 clones, around 92% of them singletons. The specimen was peripheral blood. These TCRs come from a man between 18 and 35 years old who had recovered from COVID-19. Both conserved end residues are part of each CDR3. D genes are given only for firm matches. Clone size is stated in some rows and not others, as once, few, many or a class when expanded.

>TRBJ1-1|NA|NA|TRBV12-3/TRBV12-4
CASSPGDTEAFF
TGTGCCAGCAGCCCCGGTGACACTGAAGCTTTCTTT
>TRBJ2-3|NA|TRBD2|TRBV6-5
CASRGTSGTTDTQYF
TGTGCCAGCAGGGGGACTAGCGGGACCACAGATACGCAGTATTTT
>TRBJ2-3|NA|TRBD1|TRBV12-5
CASDLGQGADTQYF
TGTGCTAGTGATCTCGGACAGGGAGCAGATACGCAGTATTTT
>TRBJ1-1|NA|NA|TRBV6-5
CASSYGFSLNTEAFF
TGTGCCAGCAGTTACGGGTTTAGCCTGAACACTGAAGCTTTCTTT
>TRBJ1-1|NA|TRBD1|TRBV18
CASSPTGTGLRLNTEAFF
TGTGCCAGCTCGCCGACCGGGACAGGATTACGCCTGAACACTGAAGCTTTCTTT
>TRBJ2-3|NA|NA|TRBV30
CAWSLGVTDTQYF
TGTGCCTGGAGCCTCGGAGTCACAGATACGCAGTATTTT
>TRBJ1-1|NA|NA|TRBV28
CASSPYPGLNTEAFF
TGTGCCAGCAGCCCCTACCCCGGGTTGAACACTGAAGCTTTCTTT
>TRBJ2-3|once|TRBD1|TRBV7-9
CASSFPGQGTTDTQYF
TGTGCCAGCAGCTTTCCGGGACAGGGGACGACAGATACGCAGTATTTT
>TRBJ2-7|NA|NA|TRBV29-1
CSVEDWTNEQYF
TGCAGCGTTGAAGATTGGACAAACGAGCAGTACTTC
>TRBJ2-1|NA|TRBD1|TRBV4-2
CASSPETGGYNEQFF
TGTGCCAGCAGCCCCGAGACAGGGGGCTACAATGAGCAGTTCTTC
>TRBJ2-1|NA|NA|TRBV24-1
CATSGDTHNEQFF
TGTGCCACCAGTGGGGACACCCACAATGAGCAGTTCTTC
>TRBJ1-1|few|NA|TRBV6-4
CASSQDGQAEAFF
TGTGCCAGCAGTCAAGACGGACAAGCTGAAGCTTTCTTT
>TRBJ2-7|NA|NA|TRBV30
CAWNGNPYLEEQYF
TGTGCCTGGAACGGTAATCCCTATCTCGAGGAGCAGTACTTC
>TRBJ2-7|NA|NA|TRBV6-5
CASSSRGGTVSEQYF
TGTGCCAGCAGTTCACGGGGAGGAACAGTCTCGGAGCAGTACTTC
>TRBJ2-5|NA|TRBD2|TRBV6-1
CASSEIAGGWAETQYF
TGTGCCAGCAGTGAAATAGCGGGAGGATGGGCGGAGACCCAGTACTTC
>TRBJ2-1|NA|TRBD1|TRBV6-2/TRBV6-3
CASSYVGQGYTSDYNEQFF
TGTGCCAGCAGTTACGTGGGACAGGGGTATACTTCGGACTACAATGAGCAGTTCTTC
>TRBJ1-1|NA|NA|TRBV7-9
CASNYLQGKVTEAFF
TGTGCCAGCAACTATCTACAGGGAAAGGTAACTGAAGCTTTCTTT
>TRBJ2-7|once|NA|TRBV7-2
CASSLVGSTYEQYF
TGTGCCAGCAGCTTAGTGGGCAGTACCTACGAGCAGTACTTC
>TRBJ1-1|NA|TRBD1|TRBV11-2
CASRAGTALNTEAFF
TGTGCCAGCAGGGCCGGGACAGCCTTGAACACTGAAGCTTTCTTT
>TRBJ2-7|NA|NA|TRBV12-3/TRBV12-4
CASSPDSSYEQYF
TGTGCCAGCAGTCCCGACAGCTCCTACGAGCAGTACTTC
>TRBJ1-1|once|NA|TRBV2
CASSDVDRSTEAFF
TGTGCCAGCAGTGATGTCGACCGGAGCACTGAAGCTTTCTTT
>TRBJ2-2|NA|NA|TRBV18
CASSPLTETGELFF
TGTGCCAGCTCACCACTGACAGAGACCGGGGAGCTGTTTTTT
>TRBJ2-5|NA|NA|TRBV27
CASSLSAGIGETQYF
TGTGCCAGCAGTTTATCCGCGGGGATCGGGGAGACCCAGTACTTC
>TRBJ2-2|NA|NA|TRBV7-3
CASSWVGSGELFF
TGTGCCAGCAGCTGGGTAGGGAGCGGGGAGCTGTTTTTT
>TRBJ2-3|NA|NA|TRBV7-2
CASGGKETDTQYF
TGTGCCAGCGGAGGAAAAGAAACAGATACGCAGTATTTT
>TRBJ1-4|NA|TRBD1|TRBV6-6
CASRDREAEEKLFF
TGTGCCAGCCGGGACAGGGAGGCGGAAGAAAAACTGTTTTTT
>TRBJ2-3|NA|NA|TRBV7-9
CASSLAEAGSSTDTQYF
TGTGCCAGCAGCTTAGCGGAAGCGGGCTCTAGCACAGATACGCAGTATTTT
>TRBJ1-1|NA|TRBD1|TRBV2
CASSDLGTGVMNTEAFF
TGTGCCAGCAGTGATTTGGGGACAGGAGTCATGAACACTGAAGCTTTCTTT
>TRBJ1-2|few|NA|TRBV3-1/TRBV3-2
CASSQLAGNYGYTF
TGTGCCAGCAGCCAACTCGCAGGGAACTATGGCTACACCTTC
>TRBJ2-1|NA|TRBD2|TRBV4-3
CASSRSGGALDEQFF
TGCGCCAGCAGCCGAAGCGGGGGGGCTTTGGATGAGCAGTTCTTC
>TRBJ2-7|NA|TRBD1|TRBV5-5
CASNRDSSYEQYF
TGTGCCAGCAACCGGGACAGCTCCTACGAGCAGTACTTC
>TRBJ1-6|NA|NA|TRBV6-5
CASRLDSINSPLHF
TGTGCCAGCAGGCTGGACAGTATTAATTCACCCCTCCACTTT
>TRBJ1-5|once|NA|TRBV7-9
CASRDTASNQPQHF
TGTGCCAGCAGGGACACAGCGAGCAATCAGCCCCAGCATTTT
>TRBJ1-1|NA|NA|TRBV19
CASWDIRGTEAFF
TGTGCCAGTTGGGACATACGGGGCACTGAAGCTTTCTTT
>TRBJ1-4|NA|NA|TRBV3-1/TRBV3-2
CASSQSEGGEKLFF
TGTGCCAGCAGCCAGAGTGAGGGCGGTGAAAAACTGTTTTTT
>TRBJ1-1|once|NA|TRBV13
CASSWGETEAFF
TGTGCCAGCAGCTGGGGAGAAACTGAAGCTTTCTTT
>TRBJ2-3|once|TRBD2|TRBV2
CASSETIAGGFTQYF
TGTGCCAGCAGTGAGACTATAGCGGGGGGCTTTACGCAGTATTTT
>TRBJ1-6|NA|NA|TRBV7-2
CASSQMSSYNSPLHF
TGTGCCAGCAGCCAAATGAGCTCCTATAATTCACCCCTCCACTTT
>TRBJ1-4|NA|NA|TRBV4-1
CASSQALDSTTNEKLFF
TGCGCCAGCAGCCAAGCCCTAGACAGTACAACTAATGAAAAACTGTTTTTT
>TRBJ2-2|few|TRBD2|TRBV2
CASAMGLAGNTGELFF
TGTGCCAGCGCGATGGGACTAGCGGGGAACACCGGGGAGCTGTTTTTT